These 12 T cell receptor beta chains came from one sample sequenced in a study of blood T cell repertoires in COVID-19. Sequenced by immunoSEQ multiplex PCR; TCRdb stores in-frame clones only, minus some. The repertoire holds about 150,000 clones, with roughly 89% as singletons. Sequenced material: PBMCs or T cells enriched from blood (not recorded which). Receptors were obtained from a man aged 50 or older who had recovered from COVID-19.

The V gene is TRBV13, the J gene TRBJ1-1, with D tentatively TRBD1 (6 bases). Germline V gene lookup returns CDR1 PRHDT and CDR2 FYEKMQ (reference sequence). The CDR3 runs 17 residues. The V end was cut by 3 bases, the J end by 7 bases, with 24 bases between. DNA for the CDR3: TGTGCCAGCAGCTTTCACCCATCGACAGGACCCACTGGTGAAGCTTTCTTT. As protein: CASSFHPSTGPTGEAFF.

V usage is TRBV5-1 and J usage is TRBJ2-7; D is perhaps TRBD2 (7 bases). V gave up 0 bases and J gave up 7 bases, with 14 bases separating them. The germline V gene has CDR1 SGHRS and CDR2 YFSETQ. This CDR3 region has 14 residues. CDR3 sequence reads: CASSLDRGAGEQYF. In DNA, the CDR3 is TGCGCCAGCAGCTTGGATCGGGGGGCGGGTGAGCAGTACTTC. Full variable domain (outside the CDR3, taken from reference TRBV5-1 and TRBJ2-7): KAGVTQTPRYLIKTRGQQVTLSCSPISGHRSVSWYQQTPGQGLQFLFEYFSETQRNKGNFPGRFSGRQFSNSRSEMNVSTLELGDSALYLCASSLDRGAGEQYFGPGTRLTVT.

The CDR3 DNA sequence: TGTGCCAGCAGCTTGGCAGGGGGAGGAAACACCATATATTTT. As protein: CASSLAGGGNTIYF. The J gene is TRBJ1-3, the V gene TRBV7-9; TRBD1 aligns across 7 bases. Germline V gene data show CDR1 as SEHNR and CDR2 as FQNEAQ (reference sequence). V dropped 3 bases and J dropped 4; count of bases not matched to a gene: 3. This CDR3 region has 14 residues.

V is TRBV5-1 and J is TRBJ2-3, with TRBD1 identical over 9 bases. This CDR3 has 15 residues. CDR1 is SGHRS, CDR2 YFSETQ, per germline. With V trimmed by 4 bases and J by 4 bases, 7 bases remained unmatched. CDR3 nucleotide sequence: TGCGCCAGCAGCCCCGGGACAGGGCATCCAGATACGCAGTATTTT. Encoded protein: CASSPGTGHPDTQYF.

This sequence joins TRBV7-2 and TRBJ2-1; D is possibly TRBD2 (6 bases). The CDR3 extends over 15 amino acids. Germline V CDR1 and CDR2: SGHTA, FQGNSA. With 1 base removed from V and 7 bases from J, the gap between germline ends came to 14 bases. The CDR3 loop reads CASSLEGLAPNEQFF. CDR3 bases: TGTGCCAGCAGCTTAGAGGGGCTAGCGCCAAATGAGCAGTTCTTC.

This chain joins TRBV6-2 or TRBV6-3 and TRBJ1-5; D is ambiguous. From germline, CDR1 is MNHEY and CDR2 SVGEGT. The CDR3 totals 13 residues. V lost 2 bases and J lost 6, with 8 bases in between. The CDR3 DNA reads as TGTGCCAGCAGTTACAACCACGGTCAGCCCCAGCATTTT. It is translated as CASSYNHGQPQHF.

The genes are TRBV5-1 and TRBJ1-3; D is undetermined. This CDR3 spans 13 amino acids. V lost 4 bases to trimming and J lost 2 bases, with 7 bases between them. CDR1 and CDR2 from the germline V gene are SGHRS and YFSETQ. The CDR3 region is CASSQAAGNTIYF. DNA of the CDR3: TGCGCCAGCAGCCAGGCTGCTGGAAACACCATATATTTT.

Concerning this clone itself: The sample carries other DNA sequences with the same CDR3. The chain recombines TRBV18 with TRBJ2-7, with 10 bases lining up with TRBD1. Germline V gene data show CDR1 as KGHSH and CDR2 as LQKENI. The junction had 7 bases not matched to a gene; V was cut back by 6 bases and J by 2 bases. The CDR3 has 15 amino acids. The CDR3 bases are TGTGCCAGCTCCCCCGGGACAGGGGCTACCTACGAGCAGTACGTC. Translating it yields CASSPGTGATYEQYV.

V and J are TRBV27 and TRBJ2-1, with 8 bases lining up with TRBD1. V dropped 5 bases and J dropped 6; count of bases not matched to a gene: 6. This CDR3 region has 14 residues. Per the germline V gene, CDR1 is MNHEY and CDR2 is SMNVEV (reference sequence). CDR3 sequence reads: CASSDRGYRNEQFF. CDR3 coding DNA: TGTGCCAGCAGTGACAGGGGATATCGCAATGAGCAGTTCTTC.

V usage is TRBV19 and J usage is TRBJ2-3; TRBD2 agrees at 8 bases. This CDR3 region has 15 residues. The junction had 8 bases not matched to a gene; V was cut back by 6 bases and J by 3 bases. Germline CDR1 LNHDA, CDR2 SQIVND (reference sequence). The CDR3 reads CASRPPGLDTDTQYF. For the CDR3, the DNA is TGTGCCAGTAGACCTCCGGGACTAGATACAGATACGCAGTATTTT.

The V and J genes are TRBV5-1 and TRBJ2-1; 8 bases fit TRBD1. Per germline, CDR1 SGHRS and CDR2 YFSETQ. The CDR3 is 16 residues long. V lost 3 bases to trimming and J lost 8 bases; unmatched junction nucleotides: 13. CDR3 DNA sequence: TGCGCCAGCAGCTCCCGCAGGGGGCGCGAGGGATATGAGCAGTTCTTC. Translating gives CASSSRRGREGYEQFF. Full variable domain (outside the CDR3, taken from reference TRBV5-1 and TRBJ2-1): KAGVTQTPRYLIKTRGQQVTLSCSPISGHRSVSWYQQTPGQGLQFLFEYFSETQRNKGNFPGRFSGRQFSNSRSEMNVSTLELGDSALYLCASSSRRGREGYEQFFGPGTRLTVL.

The chain recombines TRBV18 with TRBJ1-3, with 7 bases aligning to TRBD1. CDR1 KGHSH and CDR2 LQKENI come from the germline V gene. V shed 6 bases and J 6 bases; nucleotides not matched to a gene: 8. This CDR3 comprises 14 residues. CDR3 protein: CASSRPGQQNTIYF. In DNA, the CDR3 is TGTGCCAGCTCTCGACCGGGACAGCAAAACACCATATATTTT.